This T cell receptor beta chain was sequenced during a study of response to subunit inactivated influenza vaccine. J was trimmed by 4 bases and V by 2 bases; bases with no gene match: 6. The CDR3 covers 16 residues. MiXCR was run by TCRdb on the RT-PCR reads, yielding one entry per CDR3 protein. The top ten hold approximately 3% of the sample, which has about 540,000 distinct CDR3 sequences, under 25% seen once. This same sample was also part of a study on T cells expressing NK-cell markers. That investigation notes: TCR beta libraries carry UMIs added by 5'RACE template switching.

The receptor comes from a man aged 45-65 years who received an inactivated influenza vaccine. The V call is TRBV12-3 or TRBV12-4, the J call TRBJ2-3; 10 positions match TRBD2. This specimen was CD4+ T cells sorted from PBMCs, taken approximately 12 days after vaccination. CDR3 sequence reads: CASSLRAGGPADTQYF. CDR3 DNA sequence: TGTGCCAGCAGTTTAAGAGCGGGAGGGCCCGCAGATACGCAGTATTTT.